One sample yielded the 23 T cell receptor beta chains listed below, sequenced in a study of neurological immune-mediated disorders (dated by TCRdb to the late 2010s). The library was built by means of 5' RACE. The data were produced on an Illumina HiSeq 2500. TCRdb reworked the public reads: Q25 trimming with fastp, MiXCR clone assembly, productive beta chains retained. Entries are consolidated by CDR3 protein sequence, retaining the most common genes and DNA. The sample contains around 30,000 distinct CDR3 sequences, 2% to 2.5% of them found a single time. The ten top clones hold 2% to 2.5% of the sample. The sample consisted of PBMCs. All receptors come from a woman in her forties or fifties with multiple sclerosis.

This clonotype was counted only a few times. The V gene is TRBV3-1, the J gene TRBJ2-1, with 9 bases identical to TRBD2. CDR1 LGHDT and CDR2 YNNKEL come from the germline V gene (reference sequence). The CDR3 consists of 17 residues. The V and J ends lost 0 bases and 5 bases, in that order; junction bases with no gene match: 8. The CDR3 bases are TGTGCCAGCAGCCAAGACTCGCGGGAGGGCCATGACAATGAGCAGTTCTTC. It translates to CASSQDSREGHDNEQFF.

This clonotype has a count of ten or more. The chain couples TRBV5-1 to TRBJ1-3, with 9 nucleotides matching TRBD1. V dropped 0 bases and J dropped 0; count of bases not matched to a gene: 1. This CDR3 contains 16 residues. Looked up from germline, CDR1 is SGHRS and CDR2 is YFSETQ. CDR3 sequence (DNA): TGCGCCAGCAGCTTGGCGGGACAGGGCTCTGGAAACACCATATATTTT. Encoded protein: CASSLAGQGSGNTIYF.

This clonotype was counted ten times or more. The chain couples TRBV20-1 to TRBJ1-2, with D unclear. This CDR3 is 8 amino acids long. Trimming removed 0 bases at V and 13 bases at J, with 3 bases between. Germline V CDR1 and CDR2: DFQATT, SNEGSKA (reference sequence). The CDR3 region has the DNA TGCAGTGCTAGAGACCTCACCTTC. Translated: CSARDLTF.

This clonotype has only a few counts. In DNA, the CDR3 is TGTGCCAGCAGCCAAGTTGCGCGTGGCTACACCTTC. It yields the protein CASSQVARGYTF. The V gene is TRBV3-1, the J gene TRBJ1-2, with no clear D. Germline V gene lookup returns CDR1 LGHDT and CDR2 YNNKEL (reference sequence). V gave up 1 base and J gave up 7 bases, with 7 bases separating them. This CDR3 contains 12 residues.

This clonotype showed up many times. This sequence joins TRBV5-1 and TRBJ1-3; 7 bases agree with TRBD1. The CDR3 length is 15 residues. In germline, CDR1 is SGHRS, CDR2 YFSETQ. The junction had 7 bases not matched to a gene; V was cut back by 3 bases and J by 4 bases. CDR3 protein: CASSYRGVEGNTIYF. The DNA of the CDR3 is TGCGCCAGCAGCTACAGGGGAGTGGAAGGAAACACCATATATTTT.

Within the sample, this clonotype is medium-sized. The chain is built from TRBV6-2 or TRBV6-3 and TRBJ1-6; D ambiguous. The CDR3 spans 15 residues. Deletions cut 7 bases from V and 9 bases from J, with 19 bases between. Germline V gives CDR1 MNHEY, CDR2 SVGEGT. The CDR3: CASTSTAALGSPLHF. The CDR3 bases are TGTGCCAGCACCTCAACGGCGGCATTGGGTTCACCCCTCCACTTT.

This clonotype was recorded many times. This chain uses TRBV3-1 with TRBJ2-1, with 7 bases aligning to TRBD1. The germline gives CDR1 LGHDT, CDR2 YNNKEL (reference sequence). The CDR3 has 15 residues. Germline trimming cut 6 bases from V and 3 bases from J; bases unmatched to any gene: 8. The CDR3 sequence: CASSATGTDYNEQFF. CDR3 bases: TGTGCCAGCAGTGCAACCGGGACAGACTACAATGAGCAGTTCTTC.

This clonotype was observed at least ten times. The gene calls are TRBV20-1 and TRBJ2-1, with TRBD2 as a possible D gene (6 bases). Germline V CDR1 and CDR2: DFQATT, SNEGSKA (reference sequence). Trimming shortened V by 2 bases and J by 3 bases, and 17 bases separated the two germline ends. The CDR3 sequence is 16 residues long. CDR3 DNA: TGCAGTGCTAGAAGGGGACGCGGGGTCGTCTACAATGAGCAGTTCTTC. Protein: CSARRGRGVVYNEQFF.

This clonotype was seen at least ten times. This chain links TRBV20-1 with TRBJ2-5, with a weak D call TRBD2 (7 bases). CDR3 length equals 13 residues. Germline-derived CDR1 and CDR2 are DFQATT and SNEGSKA (reference sequence). Trimming left V 7 bases short and J 5 bases short, with 17 bases between. The CDR3 DNA follows: TGCAGTGGCGAGGGGGGGGGCGGTGAGACCCAGTACTTC. Its translation is CSGEGGGGETQYF.

This clonotype was recorded many times. The rearrangement links TRBV5-4 to TRBJ2-2; D remains ambiguous. Per germline, CDR1 SGHNT and CDR2 YYREEE (reference sequence). V shed 0 bases and J shed 2 bases, with 8 bases lying between them. CDR3 length: 15 amino acids. CDR3 amino acids: CASSLESSNTGELFF. CDR3 nucleotides: TGTGCCAGCAGCTTGGAGAGTTCCAACACCGGGGAGCTGTTTTTT.

This clonotype was seen many times. The chain has TRBV6-2 or TRBV6-3 and TRBJ2-3, with D possibly being TRBD2 (6 bases). V lost 6 bases to trimming and J lost 2 bases, with 12 bases between them. CDR3 length equals 14 residues. Germline V lookup: CDR1 MNHEY, CDR2 SVGEGT. CDR3 DNA: TGTGCCAGCAGAAACCGGGACTTCACAGATACGCAGTATTTT. It translates to CASRNRDFTDTQYF.

This clonotype was counted many times. This chain connects TRBV20-1 to TRBJ2-5, with 11 positions matching TRBD1. J was trimmed by 2 bases and V by 0 bases; bases with no gene match: 5. The CDR3 is 16 residues long. Germline values: CDR1 DFQATT, CDR2 SNEGSKA (reference sequence). CDR3 DNA sequence: TGCAGTGCTAGAGATCGGGACAGGGGGTTTCAAGAGACCCAGTACTTC. Encoded protein: CSARDRDRGFQETQYF.

This clonotype came up many times. The chain recombines TRBV12-3 or TRBV12-4 with TRBJ1-2, with D possibly matching TRBD1 (5 bases). CDR3 length equals 13 residues. V lost 5 bases, J lost 3 bases, and 10 bases lay in between. The CDR3 DNA follows: TGTGCCAGCAGTCCAAGGGGCTACTATGGCTACACCTTC. Residues: CASSPRGYYGYTF.

This clonotype was recorded at least ten times. CDR3 residues: CSAVLGSQRYEQYF. In DNA form, the CDR3 reads TGCAGTGCCGTACTGGGGTCTCAGCGGTACGAGCAGTACTTC. V is TRBV20-1 and J is TRBJ2-7; maybe TRBD2 (5 bases). The CDR3 is made up of 14 amino acids. The germline CDR1 and CDR2 sequences are DFQATT and SNEGSKA (reference sequence). The ends were cut back, 6 bases at V and 4 bases at J, with 19 bases in the middle.

In its sample, this clonotype was seen many times. The genes are TRBV28 and TRBJ1-2; TRBD1 agrees at 10 bases. V was clipped by 2 bases and J by 6 bases; unmatched bases: 9. Germline V lookup: CDR1 MDHEN, CDR2 SYDVKM. The CDR3 is made up of 16 amino acids. The CDR3 coding sequence is TGTGCCAGCAGTTTAACCGAGGGACAGGGGTTTGATGGCTACACCTTC. Amino acids: CASSLTEGQGFDGYTF.

This clonotype has at least ten counts. DNA of the CDR3: TGCGCCAGCAGCTTGGTTGTGGGGAGTAGTGAGCAGTTCTTC. Amino acids: CASSLVVGSSEQFF. The chain carries TRBV5-1 and TRBJ2-1, with a weak D call TRBD2 (5 bases). V lost 0 bases and J 9 bases, leaving 13 bases between the germline ends. Germline V gene data show CDR1 as SGHRS and CDR2 as YFSETQ. This CDR3 has 14 residues.

This clonotype was recorded at least ten times. V gene TRBV6-1 combines with J gene TRBJ2-7, with a possible D match to TRBD1 (7 bases). Between the trimmed V and J ends, which lost 7 bases and 1 base, there was a span of 14 bases. CDR3 length equals 14 residues. The V gene's germline CDR1 is MNHNS and CDR2 SASEGT. The CDR3 nucleotides read TGTGCCAGCACGGACTACAGGGGTTCCTACGAGCAGTACTTC. Amino acid sequence: CASTDYRGSYEQYF.

At least ten counts were recorded for this clonotype. The chain combines TRBV7-6 with TRBJ1-2; D is perhaps TRBD1 (5 bases). Looked up from germline, CDR1 is SGHVS and CDR2 is FNYEAQ. Deletions cut 1 base from V and 4 bases from J, with 10 bases between. The CDR3 has 14 amino acids. DNA of the CDR3: TGTGCCAGCAGCTTAGAACCAGGGCCCTATGGCTACACCTTC. Translation gives CASSLEPGPYGYTF. Using reference TRBV7-6 and TRBJ1-2 for the parts outside the CDR3, the full variable domain is GAGVSQSPRYKVTKRGQDVALRCDPISGHVSLYWYRQALGQGPEFLTYFNYEAQQDKSGLPNDRFSAERPEGSISTLTIQRTEQRDSAMYRCASSLEPGPYGYTFGSGTRLTVV.

This clonotype has a count of ten or more. V is TRBV9 and J is TRBJ2-7, with TRBD1 matching over 9 bases. This CDR3 has 15 residues. With 4 bases clipped from V and 5 bases from J, the junction kept 10 bases outside the gene matches. Germline V lookup: CDR1 SGDLS, CDR2 YYNGEE. CDR3 sequence reads: CASSRGDRVLDEQYF. The CDR3, as DNA: TGTGCCAGCAGCCGAGGGGACAGGGTTTTGGACGAGCAGTACTTC.

This clonotype occurred many times. The rearrangement links TRBV20-1 to TRBJ2-1, with 8 nucleotides matching TRBD2. This CDR3 is built from 20 residues. Looked up from germline, CDR1 is DFQATT and CDR2 is SNEGSKA (reference sequence). The ends lost 1 base at V and 1 base at J; junction bases unmatched: 18. As DNA, the CDR3 is TGCAGTGCTAGAGCCGACGGTAGGGTAGCGGGACATCCATCCTACAATGAGCAGTTCTTC. This codes for CSARADGRVAGHPSYNEQFF.

This clonotype was detected ten times or more. The chain is built from TRBV4-3 and TRBJ1-1, with D hard to call. CDR1 and CDR2 from the germline V gene are LGHNA and YSLEER. This CDR3 has 13 residues. V lost 4 bases, J lost 4 bases, and 10 bases lay in between. The CDR3, as DNA: TGCGCCAGCAGCCCAACGGACGGCACTGAAGCTTTCTTT. It specifies CASSPTDGTEAFF.

This clonotype was recorded a few times. Written as DNA, the CDR3 is TGTGCCATCAGTAGGACAGCTGATAATTCACCCCTCCACTTT. It translates to CAISRTADNSPLHF. V and J are TRBV10-3 and TRBJ1-6; TRBD1 is a possible D gene (6 bases). CDR3 size: 14 residues. Germline V gene lookup returns CDR1 ENHRY and CDR2 SYGVKD. Trimming removed 5 bases at V and 5 bases at J, with 10 bases between.

This clonotype has a count of ten or more. This chain links TRBV5-1 with TRBJ1-1, with D possibly matching TRBD1 (6 bases). CDR1 and CDR2 (germline): SGHRS, YFSETQ. The CDR3 consists of 15 residues. V was cut by 4 bases and J by 0 bases, with 13 bases left in between. CDR3 coding DNA: TGCGCCAGCAGCGGCGCCGGGACAATGAACACTGAAGCTTTCTTT. It codes for CASSGAGTMNTEAFF.